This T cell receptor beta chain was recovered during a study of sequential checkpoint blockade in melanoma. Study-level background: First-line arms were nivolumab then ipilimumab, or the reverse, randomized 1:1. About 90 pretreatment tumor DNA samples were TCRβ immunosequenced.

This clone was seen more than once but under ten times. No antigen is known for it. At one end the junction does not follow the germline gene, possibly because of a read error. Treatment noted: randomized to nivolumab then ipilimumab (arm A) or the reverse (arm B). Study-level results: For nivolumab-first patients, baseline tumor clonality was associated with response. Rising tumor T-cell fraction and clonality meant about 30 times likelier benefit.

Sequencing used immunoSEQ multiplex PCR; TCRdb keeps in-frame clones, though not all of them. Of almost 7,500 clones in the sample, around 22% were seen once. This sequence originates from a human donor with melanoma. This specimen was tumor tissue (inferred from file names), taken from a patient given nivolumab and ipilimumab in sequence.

The CDR3, as DNA: TGTGCCAGTAGTTCCCAATGGACAGGGGTTGAAGGGGAGTTT. This translates into CASSSQWTGVEGEF. V is TRBV19 and J is TRBJ1-1; 9 bases are shared with TRBD1. The germline CDR1 and CDR2 sequences are LNHDA and SQIVND (reference sequence). This CDR3 spans 14 amino acids.